This T cell receptor (beta chain) was profiled in a study of shared clonotypes between healthy human individuals. V lost 4 bases and J lost 5, with 15 bases in between. The germline V gene encodes CDR1 SGHKS and CDR2 YYEKEE (reference sequence). This CDR3 comprises 14 residues. Produced via immunoSEQ multiplex PCR; TCRdb's table is partial and in-frame only. The sample yields under 1,900,000 clones, around 98.5% seen once. The sequenced material came from naive CD4+ T cells sorted from blood. Documented subset: CD45RA+ positively selected. The source is a man aged 25-45 years in good health. The chain recombines TRBV5-5 with TRBJ2-5; D remains unclear. The CDR3 DNA reads TGTGCCAGCAGCGTTGCCCCCCTTGGGGAGACCCAGTACTTC. Residues: CASSVAPLGETQYF.